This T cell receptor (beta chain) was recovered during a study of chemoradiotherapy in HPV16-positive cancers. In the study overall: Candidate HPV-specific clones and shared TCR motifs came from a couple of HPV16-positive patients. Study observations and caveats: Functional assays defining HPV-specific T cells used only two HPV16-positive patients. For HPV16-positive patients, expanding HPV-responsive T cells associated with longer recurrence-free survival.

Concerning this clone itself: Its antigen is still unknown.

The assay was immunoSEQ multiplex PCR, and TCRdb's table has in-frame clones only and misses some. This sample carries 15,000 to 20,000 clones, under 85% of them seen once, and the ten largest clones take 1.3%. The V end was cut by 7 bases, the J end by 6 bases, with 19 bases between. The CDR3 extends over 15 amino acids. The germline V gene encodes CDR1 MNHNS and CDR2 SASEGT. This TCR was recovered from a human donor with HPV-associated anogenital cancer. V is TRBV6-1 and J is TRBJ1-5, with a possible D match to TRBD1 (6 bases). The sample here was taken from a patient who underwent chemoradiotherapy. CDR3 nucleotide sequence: TGTGCCAGCATAGAATTCAAGGGGGTTCGTCAGCCCCAGCATTTT. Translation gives CASIEFKGVRQPQHF.